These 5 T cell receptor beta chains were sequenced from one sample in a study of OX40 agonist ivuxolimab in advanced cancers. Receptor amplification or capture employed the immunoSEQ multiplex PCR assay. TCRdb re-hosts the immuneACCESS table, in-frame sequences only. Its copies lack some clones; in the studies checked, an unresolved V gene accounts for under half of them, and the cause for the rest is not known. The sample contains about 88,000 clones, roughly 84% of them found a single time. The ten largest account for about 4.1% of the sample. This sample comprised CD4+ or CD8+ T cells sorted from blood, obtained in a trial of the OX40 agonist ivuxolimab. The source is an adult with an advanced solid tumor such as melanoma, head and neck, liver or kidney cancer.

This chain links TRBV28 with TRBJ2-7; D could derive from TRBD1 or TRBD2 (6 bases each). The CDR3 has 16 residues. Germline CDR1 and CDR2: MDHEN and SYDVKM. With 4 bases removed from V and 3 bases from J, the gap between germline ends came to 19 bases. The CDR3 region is CASSYSQGLVSYEQYF. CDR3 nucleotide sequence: TGTGCCAGCAGTTACTCACAGGGACTTGTTAGCTACGAGCAGTACTTC.

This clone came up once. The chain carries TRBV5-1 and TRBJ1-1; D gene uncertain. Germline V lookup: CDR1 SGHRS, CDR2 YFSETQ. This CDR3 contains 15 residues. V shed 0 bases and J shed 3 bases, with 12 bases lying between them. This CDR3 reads CASSLVGQSHTEAFF. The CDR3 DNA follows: TGCGCCAGCAGCTTGGTAGGGCAGTCGCACACTGAAGCTTTCTTT.

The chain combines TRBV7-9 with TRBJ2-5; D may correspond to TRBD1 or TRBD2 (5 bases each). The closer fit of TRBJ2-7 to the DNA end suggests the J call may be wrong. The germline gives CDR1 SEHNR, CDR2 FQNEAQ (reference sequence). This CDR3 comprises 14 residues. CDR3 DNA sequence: TGTGCCAGCAGCGAGCCGGGACGGAACTACGAGCAGTACTTC. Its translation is CASSEPGRNYEQYF.

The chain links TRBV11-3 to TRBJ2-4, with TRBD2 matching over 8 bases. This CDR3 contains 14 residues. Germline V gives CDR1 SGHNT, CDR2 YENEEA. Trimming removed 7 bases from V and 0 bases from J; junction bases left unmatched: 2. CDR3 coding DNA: TGTGCCAGCACCGCGGGGGGAGCCAAAAACATTCAGTACTTC. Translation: CASTAGGAKNIQYF.

For the CDR3, the DNA is TGTGCCATCAGAGACTTGGGAGGGGGTGAGCAGTACTTC. Its protein product is CAIRDLGGGEQYF. The V and J genes are TRBV10-3 and TRBJ2-5, with D tentatively TRBD2 (7 bases). Trimming took off 6 bases at V and 11 bases at J, with 19 bases between the two ends. The CDR3 length is 13 residues. Germline V CDR1 and CDR2: ENHRY, SYGVKD.